The 13 T cell receptor beta chains below come from one sample, sequenced in a study of T cells in Graves' hyperthyroidism and ophthalmopathy (dated by TCRdb to about 2019). The library was produced with multiplex PCR. The reads were generated on an Illumina HiSeq 2000. Amplification of TCR beta CDR3 regions was carried out from RNA transcripts. The TCR CDR3 was subjected to a first round of RT-PCR using the HTBI primer set and the Qiagen OneStep RT-PCR kit. In-frame beta chains were kept once TCRdb had trimmed the public reads at Q25 with fastp and called clones with MiXCR. Each entry merges the rows of one CDR3 protein and shows their most common DNA and genes. This sample is represented by roughly 750,000 distinct CDR3 sequences; less than 20% of them were singletons. The leading ten clones occupy approximately 8.4% of the sample. The sequencing input was blood. The source is a man younger than 35 with Graves' hyperthyroidism.

This clonotype showed up just a few times. The chain recombines TRBV20-1 with TRBJ1-2; no definite D call. Germline assignment: CDR1 DFQATT and CDR2 SNEGSKA (reference sequence). The CDR3 covers 13 residues. V gave up 3 bases and J gave up 8 bases, with 16 bases separating them. The CDR3 is CSASPTPARGYTF. The CDR3 bases are TGCAGTGCTAGTCCAACCCCAGCGAGGGGCTACACCTTC.

This clonotype occurred a few times. CDR3 residues: CATSRESAVPLYGYTF. The CDR3 nucleotides are TGTGCCACCAGCAGAGAGAGCGCGGTCCCACTTTATGGCTACACCTTC. The chain employs TRBV15 and TRBJ1-2, with D unclear. The CDR3 has 16 amino acids. The germline V gene encodes CDR1 LNHNV and CDR2 YYDKDF (reference sequence). V was pared by 0 bases and J by 5 bases, with 16 bases between.

Notes on this clonotype: Being one base from a much bigger clone, this may be a read error. The chain is built from TRBV15 and TRBJ2-7; D is uncertain. CDR1 and CDR2 from the germline V gene are LNHNV and YYDKDF (reference sequence). V was pared by 0 bases and J by 3 bases, with 12 bases between. This CDR3 is built from 15 residues. Written as DNA, the CDR3 is TGTGCCACCAGCAGAGATCAAGCCACTAACTACGAGCAGTACGTC. It codes for CATSRDQATNYEQYV.

At least ten counts were recorded for this clonotype. In DNA, the CDR3 is TGTGCCAGCAGCGATTTTCCAGGAAGGACTGAAGCTTTCTTT. It translates to CASSDFPGRTEAFF. The genes are TRBV2 and TRBJ1-1, with D uncertain. In germline, CDR1 is SNHLY, CDR2 FYNNEI. The CDR3 covers 14 residues. V was cut by 6 bases and J by 5 bases, with 16 bases left in between.

This clonotype was counted many times. The chain carries TRBV28 and TRBJ1-5, with unresolved D. V lost 6 bases, J lost 1 base, and 4 bases lay in between. The CDR3 extends over 12 amino acids. Per germline, CDR1 MDHEN and CDR2 SYDVKM. This CDR3 is CASSQSNQPQHF. Written as DNA, the CDR3 is TGTGCCAGCAGCCAGAGCAATCAGCCCCAGCATTTT.

Ten or more counts support this clonotype. Germline is not matched at one junction end, which may reflect a read error. The chain is built from TRBV28 and TRBJ2-1; weak D call: TRBD1 (6 bases). This CDR3 has 15 amino acids. CDR1 and CDR2 from the germline V gene are MDHEN and SYDVKM. In nucleotides, the CDR3 is TGTGCCACCAGTTTAAGGAGGACAGCCTACAATGAGCAGTTCTTC. It codes for CATSLRRTAYNEQFF.

This clonotype occurred many times. V gene TRBV6-1 combines with J gene TRBJ1-1; weak D call: TRBD1 (6 bases). V was cut by 10 bases and J by 4 bases, with 19 bases left in between. The CDR3 consists of 14 residues. Germline V gives CDR1 MNHNS, CDR2 SASEGT. CDR3 sequence reads: CATNSGGAATEAFF. The CDR3 DNA reads TGTGCCACCAATTCGGGGGGCGCGGCCACTGAAGCTTTCTTT.

This clonotype has a handful of counts. The chain uses TRBV19 and TRBJ1-2; 8 bases line up with TRBD1. This CDR3 spans 14 amino acids. The ends lost 1 base at V and 4 bases at J; junction bases unmatched: 2. CDR1 is LNHDA, CDR2 SQIVND, per germline (reference sequence). The CDR3 is CASSIATGVYGYTF. For the CDR3, the DNA is TGTGCCAGTAGTATAGCGACAGGGGTCTATGGCTACACCTTC.

The sample holds a few counts of this clonotype. This chain connects TRBV28 to TRBJ2-7; D is ambiguous. Trimming shortened V by 3 bases and J by 1 base, and 13 bases separated the two germline ends. The germline V gene encodes CDR1 MDHEN and CDR2 SYDVKM. The CDR3 length is 15 residues. This CDR3 reads CASSFPKGPSYEQYF. Written as DNA, the CDR3 is TGTGCCAGCAGTTTCCCGAAAGGGCCTTCCTACGAGCAGTACTTC.

This chain joins TRBV7-8 and TRBJ2-7; D may correspond to TRBD1 or TRBD2 (5 bases each). The germline V gene has CDR1 SGHVS and CDR2 FQNEAQ. Deletions cut 5 bases from V and 0 bases from J, with 17 bases between. The CDR3 consists of 16 residues. Written as DNA, the CDR3 is TGTGCCAGCAGCCGAAAAGTCTCAGGGAGCTCCTACGAGCAGTACTTC. This codes for CASSRKVSGSSYEQYF.

This clonotype was seen repeatedly, ten times or more. The J gene is TRBJ2-3, the V gene TRBV20-1; D remains ambiguous. CDR1 is DFQATT, CDR2 SNEGSKA, per germline (reference sequence). The length of the CDR3 is 16 residues. The V end lost 2 bases, the J end lost 0 bases, and 15 bases lay between the germline ends. CDR3 sequence (DNA): TGCAGTGCTAGATCTTTCGGCCTTACTAGCACAGATACGCAGTATTTT. This sequence encodes CSARSFGLTSTDTQYF.

This clonotype has only a few counts. The chain uses TRBV2 and TRBJ1-4; D perhaps matches TRBD1 (5 bases). Germline V CDR1 and CDR2: SNHLY, FYNNEI. V shed 1 base and J shed 6 bases, with 12 bases lying between them. This CDR3 contains 15 residues. This chain's CDR3 is CASSEVEGRYEKLFF. In DNA, the CDR3 is TGTGCCAGCAGTGAAGTAGAGGGACGGTATGAAAAACTGTTTTTT.

The chain links TRBV15 to TRBJ2-3, with D possibly matching TRBD2 (6 bases). CDR1 and CDR2 from the germline V gene are LNHNV and YYDKDF (reference sequence). Trimming shortened V by 2 bases and J by 5 bases, and 11 bases separated the two germline ends. The CDR3 is 14 residues long. CDR3 nucleotide sequence: TGTGCCACCAGCAGAAGGAGGGCCAGAGATACGCAGTATTTT. Translating gives CATSRRRARDTQYF.